Shown below are 2 T cell receptor beta chains from a single sample sequenced in a study of response to subunit inactivated influenza vaccine. TCRdb independently ran MiXCR on the RT-PCR reads; one entry per CDR3 protein. In the table there are almost 250,000 distinct CDR3 sequences, roughly an eighth of which are singletons. The specimen comprised non-naive T cells sorted from PBMCs, sampled 14 to 15 days before vaccination. These receptors originate from a man aged 50-59 years who received an inactivated influenza vaccine.

A word on this clonotype: With a much larger clone just one base away, this may be a read error. This chain joins TRBV20-1 and TRBJ2-7; 8 nucleotides agree with TRBD2. The V gene's germline CDR1 is DFQATT and CDR2 SNEGSKA (reference sequence). Unmatched junction bases numbered 7, after V lost 4 bases and J lost 2 bases. The CDR3 has 14 residues. CDR3 amino acids: CSATVAGPAYEQYF. The CDR3, as DNA: TGCAGTGCTACCGTAGCGGGGCCGGCCTACGAGCAGTACTTC.

The chain combines TRBV20-1 with TRBJ2-3; a weak D match, TRBD1 (6 bases). CDR1 is DFQATT and CDR2 is SNEGSKA in the germline V gene (reference sequence). This CDR3 contains 17 residues. The CDR3 DNA follows: TGCAGAGCGAGAGGGACGCAGGGGCCTAGGGGAACAGATACGCAGTATTTT. This sequence encodes CRARGTQGPRGTDTQYF.